The T cell receptor (beta chain) under discussion was sequenced for a study of early T cells in non-severe SARS-CoV-2 infection. The wider study: Alpha and beta chains were unpaired, from unsorted whole-blood bulk RNA. Study-level results: Clonotype matching in VDJdb favored anti-spike CD8 responses and did not capture private and CD4 specificities.

Unique molecular identifiers (one per individual cDNA molecule) were attached. MiXCR, run by TCRdb on the 5' RACE reads, gives a single entry per CDR3 protein. The profile shows roughly 80,000 distinct CDR3 sequences, about 15% of them singletons. Germline loops: CDR1 KGHSH, CDR2 LQKENI. The CDR3 is 14 residues long. The V end lost 2 bases, the J end lost 12 bases, and 19 bases lay between the germline ends. This clonotype was observed a handful of times. Its antigen is not identified. The V call is TRBV18, the J call TRBJ1-1; D is ambiguous. The sample comprised whole blood. The source of this sequence is an adult who was a healthcare worker with PCR-confirmed SARS-CoV-2 infection or an uninfected control (not recorded which). CDR3 residues: CASSPNGEATSSFF. In DNA form, the CDR3 reads TGTGCCAGCTCACCAAACGGCGAAGCCACGAGTTCTTTCTTT. The variable domain in full, with the rest retrieved from reference TRBV18 and TRBJ1-1, is NAGVMQNPRHLVRRRGQEARLRCSPMKGHSHVYWYRQLPEEGLKFMVYLQKENIIDESGMPKERFSAEFPKEGPSILRIQQVVRGDSAAYFCASSPNGEATSSFFGQGTRLTVV.